These 27 T cell receptor beta chains were all obtained from the same sample, sequenced in a study of CD8+CD57+ T cells in acquired aplastic anemia listed by TCRdb under 2018. TCRdb lists the instrument as Illumina HiSeq 2000. Genomic DNA served as template for TCR beta VDJ combination and CDR3 sequence profiling. TCRdb ran its own pipeline on the public reads, namely fastp trimming at Q25 and MiXCR clone calling, and kept in-frame beta chains. When rows share a CDR3 protein, they turn into one entry using the most common DNA and genes. The sample data list about 190,000 distinct CDR3 sequences, and around 50% of these were observed just once. About a sixth of the sample comes from the top ten. The sequenced sample was sorted CD4+, CD8+, or CD8+CD57+ T cells (not recorded which) from PBMCs. The receptors were sampled from a human donor in good health, serving as a control.

The CDR3 DNA sequence: TGCAGTGCTAGAGATCGGCTAGCGGGGGGGAAAGAGACCCAGTACTTC. Amino acid sequence: CSARDRLAGGKETQYF. The chain has TRBV20-1 and TRBJ2-5; TRBD2 matches 12 bases. After removal of 0 bases from V and 3 bases from J, the junction contained 5 bases not matched to a gene. The CDR3 is made up of 16 amino acids. CDR1 is DFQATT and CDR2 is SNEGSKA in the germline V gene (reference sequence).

This clonotype has a count of ten or more. V usage is TRBV12-3 or TRBV12-4 and J usage is TRBJ1-6; possible D gene TRBD1, 5 bases. Trimming cost V 4 bases and J 9 bases, with 10 bases left between them. The CDR3 consists of 13 residues. CDR3 DNA sequence: TGTGCCAGCAGTTATAGGGGTGGTTCACCCCTCCACTTT. This sequence encodes CASSYRGGSPLHF.

This CDR3 reads CASSPRRNGGGLKSPGELFF. CDR3 in DNA: TGTGCCAGCAGCCCCCGCCGCAACGGGGGGGGTCTTAAGTCCCCCGGGGAGCTGTTTTTT. V gene TRBV7-3 combines with J gene TRBJ2-2; 8 positions match TRBD2. The CDR3 extends over 20 amino acids. The germline gives CDR1 SGHTA, CDR2 FQGTGA. V was clipped by 5 bases and J by 6 bases; unmatched bases: 23.

V and J are TRBV15 and TRBJ2-7; 10 positions match TRBD1. CDR1 is LNHNV, CDR2 YYDKDF, per germline (reference sequence). Losses at the gene ends were 1 base for V and 4 bases for J; bases not matched to a gene: 10. The CDR3 runs to 17 residues. Here the CDR3 reads CATSRGFRTGGTYEQYF. For the CDR3, the DNA is TGTGCCACCAGCAGAGGGTTTCGGACAGGGGGAACGTACGAGCAGTACTTC.

This clonotype was seen once. One junction end does not reproduce the germline sequence, and a read error may be involved. The chain combines TRBV2 with TRBJ1-2, with TRBD1 matching over 11 bases. The germline V gene has CDR1 SNHLY and CDR2 FYNNEI. There are 14 residues in the CDR3. Written as DNA, the CDR3 is TGTGCCAGCAGCGGACAGGGGGCGCCTTTAGGCTACGCCTTC. Protein: CASSGQGAPLGYAF.

This clonotype was detected ten times or more. The rearrangement links TRBV2 to TRBJ2-5, with D possibly being TRBD1 (7 bases). The V and J ends lost 5 bases and 7 bases respectively, with 17 bases between them. Germline CDR1 reads SNHLY; CDR2 reads FYNNEI. The CDR3 runs to 14 residues. As DNA, the CDR3 is TGTGCCAGCAGTTATAGGAGGGGGCAGGGGACCCAGTACTTC. Encoded protein: CASSYRRGQGTQYF. Full variable domain (missing parts from reference TRBV2 and TRBJ2-5): EPEVTQTPSHQVTQMGQEVILRCVPISNHLYFYWYRQILGQKVEFLVSFYNNEISEKSEIFDDQFSVERPDGSNFTLKIRSTKLEDSAMYFCASSYRRGQGTQYFGPGTRLLVL.

This clonotype was seen many times. V is TRBV7-2 and J is TRBJ1-2; D gene uncertain. Germline assignment: CDR1 SGHTA and CDR2 FQGNSA. There are 15 residues in the CDR3. Trimming shortened V by 0 bases and J by 2 bases, and 10 bases separated the two germline ends. The CDR3 DNA sequence: TGTGCCAGCAGCTTAGCGCGGTGGCAGAACTATGGCTACACCTTC. Amino acid sequence: CASSLARWQNYGYTF.

The CDR3 nucleotides are TGTGCCAGCAGCAGGACAGGGGGTGGCTCGGAGACCCAGTACTTC. It codes for CASSRTGGGSETQYF. The V and J genes are TRBV5-6 and TRBJ2-5; 10 nucleotides match TRBD1. V dropped 4 bases and J dropped 5; count of bases not matched to a gene: 8. CDR1 and CDR2 (germline): SGHDT, YYEEEE. This CDR3 has 15 residues.

V usage is TRBV6-1 and J usage is TRBJ1-1; 7 nucleotides match TRBD1. The germline gives CDR1 MNHNS, CDR2 SASEGT. Trimming at V came to 3 bases and at J to 0 bases, leaving 4 bases not matched to a gene. This CDR3 contains 15 residues. The CDR3 bases are TGTGCCAGCAGTGAGCAGACAGGGATGAACACTGAAGCTTTCTTT. This sequence encodes CASSEQTGMNTEAFF.

There are many counts of this clonotype. The J gene is TRBJ2-5, the V gene TRBV24-1; D possibly corresponds to TRBD1 (5 bases). Germline V gene sequence: CDR1 KGHDR, CDR2 SFDVKD. Trimming took 5 bases from V and 0 from J, leaving 9 bases between them. This CDR3 is built from 14 residues. CDR3 in DNA: TGTGCCACCAGTGGGGGCCCCGACCAAGAGACCCAGTACTTC. It codes for CATSGGPDQETQYF.

This clonotype was counted ten times or more. This sequence joins TRBV7-3 and TRBJ1-1; D is undetermined. The CDR3 is 17 residues long. Germline V gives CDR1 SGHTA, CDR2 FQGTGA. V was cut by 4 bases and J by 1 base, with 19 bases left in between. The CDR3 sequence: CASSSHYRDGENTEAFF. CDR3 sequence (DNA): TGTGCCAGCAGCTCTCACTACCGCGACGGGGAGAACACTGAAGCTTTCTTT.

The rearrangement links TRBV15 to TRBJ1-6; D unclear. There are 12 residues in the CDR3. Trimming took 6 bases from V and 7 from J, leaving 7 bases between them. CDR1 LNHNV and CDR2 YYDKDF come from the germline V gene (reference sequence). CDR3 protein: CATRRINSPLHF. CDR3 in DNA: TGTGCCACCAGGAGGATCAATTCACCCCTCCACTTT.

This clonotype occurred once. V is TRBV10-3 and J is TRBJ2-4; 7 bases fit TRBD1. Germline values: CDR1 ENHRY, CDR2 SYGVKD. The CDR3 extends over 16 amino acids. With 4 bases clipped from V and 9 bases from J, the junction kept 15 bases outside the gene matches. The CDR3 protein is CAISGGTDSTNGIQYF. CDR3 sequence (DNA): TGTGCCATCAGTGGGGGGACAGATTCAACTAATGGCATTCAGTACTTC.

This sequence joins TRBV7-9 and TRBJ2-5; 9 bases map to TRBD2. Germline-derived CDR1 and CDR2 are SEHNR and FQNEAQ (reference sequence). The CDR3 consists of 14 residues. J gave up 4 bases and V 0 bases, and 0 bases lay outside the gene matches. The CDR3 is CASSLALAGETQYF. DNA of the CDR3: TGTGCCAGCAGCTTAGCACTAGCGGGAGAGACCCAGTACTTC.

The chain joins TRBV7-3 to TRBJ2-1, with 9 bases aligning to TRBD2. V shed 5 bases, J shed 3 bases, and the junction held 5 bases outside the gene matches. There are 15 residues in the CDR3. Per the germline V gene, CDR1 is SGHTA and CDR2 is FQGTGA. CDR3 amino acids: CASSVSGGIYNEQFF. The CDR3 DNA follows: TGTGCCAGCAGCGTGAGCGGGGGGATCTACAATGAGCAGTTCTTC.

The chain carries TRBV7-2 and TRBJ2-7; D may match TRBD1 or TRBD2 (5 bases each). The V gene's germline CDR1 is SGHTA and CDR2 FQGNSA. The germline V and J ends were trimmed by 5 bases and 4 bases, with 12 bases remaining between them. The CDR3 runs to 13 residues. This chain's CDR3 is CASSNGEGYEQYF. The CDR3 region has the DNA TGTGCCAGCAGCAACGGAGAGGGGTACGAGCAGTACTTC.

The chain has TRBV7-3 and TRBJ2-2; the D is unclear. Trimming stripped 0 bases from V and 4 bases from J, with 3 bases between. The CDR3 contains 13 residues. Germline V gene lookup returns CDR1 SGHTA and CDR2 FQGTGA. The CDR3 is CASSLTVTGELFF. The CDR3 coding sequence is TGTGCCAGCAGCTTAACGGTCACCGGGGAGCTGTTTTTT.

The chain links TRBV24-1 to TRBJ1-3; unclear D gene. V dropped 5 bases and J dropped 1 base, with 20 bases sitting between them. This CDR3 is 18 amino acids long. Germline V gene sequence: CDR1 KGHDR, CDR2 SFDVKD. The CDR3 loop is CATSGPTNGEPSGNTIYF. The CDR3 bases are TGTGCCACCAGTGGACCAACAAACGGGGAACCATCTGGAAACACCATATATTTT.

Comment on this clonotype: The junction departs from the called germline gene at one end, perhaps through a read error. The rearrangement links TRBV20-1 to TRBJ1-6; D gene uncertain. The CDR3 runs to 9 residues. Germline loops: CDR1 DFQATT, CDR2 SNEGSKA (reference sequence). The DNA of the CDR3 is TGCAGTGCTAGAGCTCCCAACCAGTTT. Protein: CSARAPNQF.

This clonotype was recorded at least ten times. The CDR3 loop is CASSGRTGGTNYGYTF. CDR3 nucleotide sequence: TGTGCCAGCAGTGGACGGACAGGCGGGACTAACTATGGCTACACCTTC. The chain joins TRBV6-2 or TRBV6-3 to TRBJ1-2, with 7 bases that match TRBD1. In germline, CDR1 is MNHEY, CDR2 SVGEGT. Trimming at V came to 5 bases and at J to 0 bases, leaving 9 bases not matched to a gene. The CDR3 consists of 16 residues.

This clonotype showed up many times. CDR3 loop: CASSLGAENTEAFF. CDR3 sequence (DNA): TGCGCCAGCAGCTTGGGGGCCGAGAACACTGAAGCTTTCTTT. This rearrangement joins TRBV5-1 to TRBJ1-1; D uncertain. The germline V gene encodes CDR1 SGHRS and CDR2 YFSETQ. Trimming stripped 0 bases from V and 1 base from J, with 7 bases between. The CDR3 loop spans 14 amino acids. Combining the CDR3 with reference TRBV5-1 and TRBJ1-1 gives the whole variable domain KAGVTQTPRYLIKTRGQQVTLSCSPISGHRSVSWYQQTPGQGLQFLFEYFSETQRNKGNFPGRFSGRQFSNSRSEMNVSTLELGDSALYLCASSLGAENTEAFFGQGTRLTVV.

This rearrangement joins TRBV6-6 to TRBJ2-3; D might be TRBD2 (6 bases). Trimming left V 5 bases short and J 3 bases short, with 12 bases between. Germline assignment: CDR1 MNHNY and CDR2 SVGAGI (reference sequence). The CDR3 loop spans 14 amino acids. CDR3 in DNA: TGTGCCAGCAGTGAAGTCGGGGGTACAGATACGCAGTATTTT. Residues: CASSEVGGTDTQYF.

The chain has TRBV7-9 and TRBJ1-1; D unclear. The CDR3 totals 12 residues. Germline V gene data show CDR1 as SEHNR and CDR2 as FQNEAQ (reference sequence). The V and J ends lost 7 bases and 10 bases respectively, with 16 bases between them. The CDR3 DNA reads as TGTGCCAGCACCCCTTGGAACCGGGGAGCTTTCTTT. Encoded protein: CASTPWNRGAFF.

This clonotype has only a few counts. The V and J genes are TRBV7-9 and TRBJ2-7; TRBD2 matches at 10 bases. The CDR3 has 16 amino acids. V was clipped by 2 bases and J by 4 bases; unmatched bases: 8. CDR1 is SEHNR and CDR2 is FQNEAQ in the germline V gene (reference sequence). The DNA for the CDR3 is TGTGCCAGCAGCTTAACCCAGGAGCGGGAGGGGTACGAGCAGTACTTC. Its translation: CASSLTQEREGYEQYF.

This clonotype was counted at least ten times. The V gene is TRBV7-2, the J gene TRBJ1-6; 9 bases match TRBD1. The V and J ends lost 4 bases and 6 bases, in that order; junction bases with no gene match: 4. Germline V gene lookup returns CDR1 SGHTA and CDR2 FQGNSA. CDR3 length equals 15 residues. The CDR3, as DNA: TGTGCCAGCAGCTCGGGACAGGGAGGTAATTCACCCCTCCACTTT. Its translation is CASSSGQGGNSPLHF.

The chain recombines TRBV7-6 with TRBJ2-7, with D possibly matching TRBD1 (7 bases). From germline, CDR1 is SGHVS and CDR2 FNYEAQ. The V end lost 7 bases, the J end lost 5 bases, and 18 bases lay between the germline ends. The CDR3 totals 14 residues. CDR3: CASTKGGRGDEQYF. The CDR3 DNA sequence: TGTGCCAGCACCAAGGGGGGCAGGGGGGACGAGCAGTACTTC.

The genes are TRBV5-1 and TRBJ1-2; weak D call: TRBD1 (5 bases). This CDR3 has 15 amino acids. V gave up 0 bases and J gave up 3 bases, with 12 bases separating them. The germline gives CDR1 SGHRS, CDR2 YFSETQ. Here the CDR3 DNA reads TGCGCCAGCAGCTTGGAAGTAGGGACCTACTATGGCTACACCTTC. Its protein product is CASSLEVGTYYGYTF.